Listed below are T cell receptor beta chains from one sample, sequenced in a study of regulatory T cells in long-lasting Graves disease. TCRdb called the multiplex PCR reads again in MiXCR, with one record for every CDR3 protein. The sample has hundreds of thousands of distinct CDR3 sequences, about 18% seen once. The material was peripheral blood mononuclear cells (PBMCs), obtained at new diagnosis, from a patient treated with antithyroid drugs. The source is a female donor with Graves disease. Both conserved end residues are part of each CDR3. D genes are given only for firm matches. The size field is filled for only some rows; it gives once, few, many or a size class.

d_call: TRBD2; clone_size: -; v_call: TRBV4-1; j_call: TRBJ2-7; cdr3_aa: CASSPRGLADSYEQYF; cdr3_nt: TGCGCCAGCAGCCCCAGAGGGCTAGCGGACTCCTACGAGCAGTACTTC
d_call: -; clone_size: many; v_call: TRBV28; j_call: TRBJ2-3; cdr3_aa: CASSRNIMTDTQYF; cdr3_nt: TGTGCCAGCAGCAGGAACATAATGACAGATACGCAGTATTTT
d_call: TRBD1; clone_size: many; v_call: TRBV10-3; j_call: TRBJ1-5; cdr3_aa: CAISEVEQGPNQPQHF; cdr3_nt: TGTGCCATCAGTGAGGTAGAACAGGGGCCGAATCAGCCCCAGCATTTT
d_call: TRBD2; clone_size: many; v_call: TRBV19; j_call: TRBJ2-3; cdr3_aa: CASTTGTSGRDTDTQYF; cdr3_nt: TGTGCCAGTACTACCGGGACTAGCGGGAGGGACACAGATACGCAGTATTTT
d_call: TRBD2; clone_size: many; v_call: TRBV6-5; j_call: TRBJ2-1; cdr3_aa: CASSLLAGRLNNEQFF; cdr3_nt: TGTGCCAGCAGTTTACTAGCGGGAAGGTTAAACAATGAGCAGTTCTTC
d_call: -; clone_size: many; v_call: TRBV19; j_call: TRBJ2-2; cdr3_aa: CASQGAGELFF; cdr3_nt: TGTGCCAGCCAGGGAGCCGGGGAGCTGTTTTTT
d_call: -; clone_size: many; v_call: TRBV6-1; j_call: TRBJ1-4; cdr3_aa: CASSDGLGEKLFF; cdr3_nt: TGTGCCAGCAGCGACGGGTTGGGTGAAAAACTGTTTTTT
d_call: TRBD1; clone_size: many; v_call: TRBV6-4; j_call: TRBJ2-5; cdr3_aa: CASSENGQGTETQYF; cdr3_nt: TGTGCCAGCAGCGAAAACGGACAGGGGACGGAGACCCAGTACTTC
d_call: -; clone_size: many; v_call: TRBV24-1; j_call: TRBJ1-2; cdr3_aa: CATSRSGAYGYTF; cdr3_nt: TGTGCCACCAGCAGGTCGGGAGCCTATGGCTACACCTTC
d_call: -; clone_size: many; v_call: TRBV19; j_call: TRBJ1-5; cdr3_aa: CASSIVTDNQPQHF; cdr3_nt: TGTGCCAGTAGTATAGTGACAGATAATCAGCCCCAGCATTTT
d_call: -; clone_size: many; v_call: TRBV11-2; j_call: TRBJ1-4; cdr3_aa: CASSPRGLNEKLFF; cdr3_nt: TGTGCCAGCAGCCCCCGGGGGTTAAATGAAAAACTGTTTTTT
d_call: TRBD2; clone_size: many; v_call: TRBV5-1; j_call: TRBJ2-3; cdr3_aa: CASSSGEKGDTQYF; cdr3_nt: TGCGCCAGCAGCAGCGGGGAAAAGGGAGATACGCAGTATTTT
d_call: TRBD2; clone_size: many; v_call: TRBV7-6; j_call: TRBJ2-1; cdr3_aa: CASSLPYRLAGGQGSYNEQFF; cdr3_nt: TGTGCCAGCAGCTTACCCTATAGACTAGCGGGAGGCCAGGGGTCCTACAATGAGCAGTTCTTC
d_call: -; clone_size: many; v_call: TRBV7-2; j_call: TRBJ2-5; cdr3_aa: CASIAGKTQYF; cdr3_nt: TGTGCCAGCATCGCCGGGAAGACCCAGTACTTC
d_call: -; clone_size: few; v_call: TRBV28; j_call: TRBJ1-3; cdr3_aa: CASSTAGAHGNTIYF; cdr3_nt: TGTGCCAGCAGTACAGCAGGGGCTCACGGAAACACCATATATTTT
d_call: -; clone_size: few; v_call: TRBV3-1; j_call: TRBJ2-5; cdr3_aa: CASSLRFRDTSKSGQYF; cdr3_nt: TGTGCCAGCAGCCTACGATTCCGGGACACCTCCAAGAGTGGCCAGTACTTC
d_call: -; clone_size: many; v_call: TRBV14; j_call: TRBJ1-2; cdr3_aa: CASSLTPKYHYGYTF; cdr3_nt: TGTGCCAGCAGCCTTACACCCAAGTATCACTATGGCTACACCTTC
d_call: TRBD2; clone_size: many; v_call: TRBV2; j_call: TRBJ2-3; cdr3_aa: CASRPAIAGGADTQYF; cdr3_nt: TGTGCCAGCAGGCCTGCGATAGCGGGGGGGGCAGATACGCAGTATTTT
d_call: TRBD2; clone_size: many; v_call: TRBV9; j_call: TRBJ2-1; cdr3_aa: CASSVESGAPSSYNEQFF; cdr3_nt: TGTGCCAGCAGCGTAGAGAGCGGGGCCCCGAGCTCCTACAATGAGCAGTTCTTC
d_call: TRBD1; clone_size: many; v_call: TRBV19; j_call: TRBJ2-7; cdr3_aa: CASSETGVHEQYF; cdr3_nt: TGTGCCAGTAGCGAGACAGGGGTCCACGAGCAGTACTTC
d_call: TRBD2; clone_size: -; v_call: TRBV2; j_call: TRBJ2-1; cdr3_aa: CASSEALGLGAYNEQFF; cdr3_nt: TGTGCCAGCAGTGAAGCGCTAGGACTAGGAGCCTACAATGAGCAGTTCTTC
d_call: -; clone_size: few; v_call: TRBV19; j_call: TRBJ2-7; cdr3_aa: CASSRTALGEWDEQYF; cdr3_nt: TGTGCCAGTAGTAGAACCGCTTTAGGAGAATGGGACGAGCAGTACTTC
d_call: TRBD2; clone_size: many; v_call: TRBV28; j_call: TRBJ2-7; cdr3_aa: CASSSSGGSSYEQYF; cdr3_nt: TGTGCCAGCAGTTCTAGCGGGGGGAGCTCCTACGAGCAGTACTTC
d_call: -; clone_size: many; v_call: TRBV6-1; j_call: TRBJ2-2; cdr3_aa: CASSEGVNTGELFF; cdr3_nt: TGTGCCAGCAGTGAGGGCGTGAACACCGGGGAGCTGTTTTTT
d_call: -; clone_size: many; v_call: TRBV12-3/TRBV12-4; j_call: TRBJ1-5; cdr3_aa: CASSLHINQPQHF; cdr3_nt: TGTGCCAGCAGTTTACATATAAATCAGCCCCAGCATTTT
d_call: -; clone_size: many; v_call: TRBV3-1; j_call: TRBJ2-6; cdr3_aa: CASSHAGLKSSGANVLTF; cdr3_nt: TGTGCCAGCAGCCACGCGGGACTGAAAAGCTCTGGGGCCAACGTCCTGACTTTC
d_call: TRBD2; clone_size: many; v_call: TRBV19; j_call: TRBJ2-1; cdr3_aa: CASSISWTSGLYNEQFF; cdr3_nt: TGTGCCAGTAGTATATCGTGGACTAGCGGGCTGTACAATGAGCAGTTCTTC
d_call: -; clone_size: few; v_call: TRBV28; j_call: TRBJ2-5; cdr3_aa: CASRPRSPEAQYF; cdr3_nt: TGTGCCAGCAGACCCCGGTCGCCGGAGGCCCAGTACTTC
d_call: TRBD2; clone_size: -; v_call: TRBV30; j_call: TRBJ2-1; cdr3_aa: CAWGVSRTSGRGYNEQFF; cdr3_nt: TGTGCCTGGGGTGTTTCTCGGACTAGCGGGAGAGGATACAATGAGCAGTTCTTC
d_call: TRBD2; clone_size: few; v_call: TRBV5-4; j_call: TRBJ2-3; cdr3_aa: CASSLGAGDTQYF; cdr3_nt: TGTGCCAGCAGCTTGGGAGCGGGGGATACGCAGTATTTT
d_call: -; clone_size: many; v_call: TRBV7-7; j_call: TRBJ2-7; cdr3_aa: CASSLQVSYEQYF; cdr3_nt: TGTGCTAGCAGCCTACAGGTCTCCTACGAGCAGTACTTC
d_call: TRBD2; clone_size: many; v_call: TRBV7-9; j_call: TRBJ2-1; cdr3_aa: CASSLYLAGGRNEQFF; cdr3_nt: TGTGCCAGCAGCTTGTACCTAGCGGGAGGGCGGAATGAGCAGTTCTTC
d_call: TRBD2; clone_size: few; v_call: TRBV24-1; j_call: TRBJ2-1; cdr3_aa: CATSDLALANVNEQFF; cdr3_nt: TGTGCCACCAGTGATTTGGCACTAGCGAACGTCAATGAGCAGTTCTTC
d_call: -; clone_size: many; v_call: TRBV12-3/TRBV12-4; j_call: TRBJ2-7; cdr3_aa: CASSFGGHEQYF; cdr3_nt: TGTGCCAGCAGTTTTGGGGGGCACGAGCAGTACTTC
d_call: -; clone_size: -; v_call: TRBV3-1; j_call: TRBJ2-2; cdr3_aa: CASSRQPSNTGELFF; cdr3_nt: TGTGCCAGCAGTCGACAGCCGTCGAACACCGGGGAGCTGTTTTTT
d_call: -; clone_size: many; v_call: TRBV2; j_call: TRBJ2-3; cdr3_aa: CASTQGRGTDTQYF; cdr3_nt: TGTGCCAGCACCCAGGGGCGCGGGACAGATACGCAGTATTTT
d_call: -; clone_size: many; v_call: TRBV27; j_call: TRBJ1-4; cdr3_aa: CASRVRITNEKLFF; cdr3_nt: TGTGCCAGCAGAGTCAGGATCACTAATGAAAAACTGTTTTTT
d_call: -; clone_size: many; v_call: TRBV20-1; j_call: TRBJ2-3; cdr3_aa: CSANRPNGPSDTQYF; cdr3_nt: TGCAGTGCTAACCGACCTAACGGCCCTTCAGATACGCAGTATTTT
d_call: -; clone_size: -; v_call: TRBV6-1; j_call: TRBJ2-2; cdr3_aa: CAIIPGPMNTGELFF; cdr3_nt: TGTGCCATTATCCCGGGACCGATGAACACCGGGGAGCTGTTTTTT
d_call: -; clone_size: -; v_call: TRBV20-1; j_call: TRBJ2-2; cdr3_aa: CSARDLGQNTGELFF; cdr3_nt: TGCAGTGCTAGAGATCTGGGACAAAACACCGGGGAGCTGTTTTTT
d_call: -; clone_size: many; v_call: TRBV6-1; j_call: TRBJ1-2; cdr3_aa: CASRVSGLNYGYTF; cdr3_nt: TGTGCCAGCCGGGTTTCGGGCCTTAACTATGGCTACACCTTC
d_call: -; clone_size: -; v_call: TRBV12-3/TRBV12-4; j_call: TRBJ2-5; cdr3_aa: CASSVRSSIIEETQYF; cdr3_nt: TGTGCCAGCAGCGTTCGATCTAGTATAATCGAAGAGACCCAGTACTTC
d_call: TRBD2; clone_size: many; v_call: TRBV12-3/TRBV12-4; j_call: TRBJ2-1; cdr3_aa: CASSALQGLADNEQFF; cdr3_nt: TGTGCCAGCAGTGCCTTACAGGGACTAGCGGACAATGAGCAGTTCTTC
d_call: TRBD2; clone_size: many; v_call: TRBV12-3/TRBV12-4; j_call: TRBJ2-7; cdr3_aa: CASRAGTSSSEQYF; cdr3_nt: TGTGCCAGCAGAGCCGGGACTAGTTCAAGCGAGCAGTACTTC
d_call: TRBD2; clone_size: many; v_call: TRBV7-2; j_call: TRBJ2-3; cdr3_aa: CASSDGLVADTQYF; cdr3_nt: TGTGCCAGCAGCGACGGACTAGTCGCAGATACGCAGTATTTT
d_call: -; clone_size: -; v_call: TRBV2; j_call: TRBJ1-4; cdr3_aa: CASSDLTLGGEKLFF; cdr3_nt: TGTGCCAGCAGCGACTTGACCCTCGGTGGTGAAAAACTGTTTTTT
d_call: TRBD2; clone_size: many; v_call: TRBV11-3; j_call: TRBJ2-3; cdr3_aa: CASSLEPPSGTDTQYF; cdr3_nt: TGTGCCAGCAGCTTAGAACCCCCTAGCGGAACAGATACGCAGTATTTT
d_call: -; clone_size: many; v_call: TRBV7-2; j_call: TRBJ2-7; cdr3_aa: CASSLGWTDHEQYF; cdr3_nt: TGTGCCAGCAGCTTAGGTTGGACAGACCACGAGCAGTACTTC
d_call: -; clone_size: -; v_call: TRBV9; j_call: TRBJ2-1; cdr3_aa: CASSVGGTLSSYNEQFF; cdr3_nt: TGTGCCAGCAGCGTAGGGGGGACTTTGAGCTCCTACAATGAGCAGTTCTTC